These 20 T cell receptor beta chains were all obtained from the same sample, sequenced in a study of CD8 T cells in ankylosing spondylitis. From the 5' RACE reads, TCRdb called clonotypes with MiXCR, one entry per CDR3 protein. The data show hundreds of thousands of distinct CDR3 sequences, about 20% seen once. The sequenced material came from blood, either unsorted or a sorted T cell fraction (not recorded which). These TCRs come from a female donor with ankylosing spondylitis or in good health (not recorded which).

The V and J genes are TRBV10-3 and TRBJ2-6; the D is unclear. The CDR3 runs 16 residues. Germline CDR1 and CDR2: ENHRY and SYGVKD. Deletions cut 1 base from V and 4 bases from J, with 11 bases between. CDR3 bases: TGTGCCATCAGTGAGTTCGCTCTGGGGGGGGCCAACGTCCTGACTTTC. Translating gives CAISEFALGGANVLTF.

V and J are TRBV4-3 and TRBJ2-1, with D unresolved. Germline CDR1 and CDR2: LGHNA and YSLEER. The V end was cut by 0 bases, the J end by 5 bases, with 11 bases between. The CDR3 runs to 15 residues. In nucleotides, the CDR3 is TGCGCCAGCAGCCAAGATCCAGGAATACACAATGAGCAGTTCTTC. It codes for CASSQDPGIHNEQFF.

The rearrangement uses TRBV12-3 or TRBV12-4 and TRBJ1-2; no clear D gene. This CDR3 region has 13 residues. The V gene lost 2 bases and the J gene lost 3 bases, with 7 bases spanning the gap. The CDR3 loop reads CASSLLSDYGYTF. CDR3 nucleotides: TGTGCCAGCAGTTTATTATCCGACTATGGCTACACCTTC.

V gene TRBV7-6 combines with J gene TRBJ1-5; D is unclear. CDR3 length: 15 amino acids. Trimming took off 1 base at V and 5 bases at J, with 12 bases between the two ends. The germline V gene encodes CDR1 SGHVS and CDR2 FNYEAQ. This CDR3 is CASSLGGRPDQPQHF. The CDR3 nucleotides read TGTGCCAGCAGCTTAGGCGGCCGGCCGGATCAGCCCCAGCATTTT.

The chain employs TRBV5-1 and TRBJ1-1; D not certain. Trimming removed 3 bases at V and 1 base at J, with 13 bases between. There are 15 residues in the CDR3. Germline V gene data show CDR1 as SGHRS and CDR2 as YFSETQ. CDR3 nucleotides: TGCGCCAGCAGCTCTTATTCATTGGGGAACACTGAAGCTTTCTTT. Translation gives CASSSYSLGNTEAFF.

CDR3 sequence reads: CASSFGLAGGPSADTQYF. CDR3 DNA sequence: TGCGCCAGCAGCTTCGGACTAGCGGGAGGGCCTAGCGCAGATACGCAGTATTTT. V and J are TRBV5-1 and TRBJ2-3; 15 bases map to TRBD2. CDR1 SGHRS and CDR2 YFSETQ come from the germline V gene. This CDR3 contains 18 residues. V was clipped by 2 bases and J by 4 bases; unmatched bases: 8.

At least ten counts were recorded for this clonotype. CDR3 nucleotides: TGTGCCAGCCGAAAAGGGGTTCTCTGGAGCGAGCAGTACTTC. Translating gives CASRKGVLWSEQYF. The chain has TRBV7-2 and TRBJ2-7, with D possibly matching TRBD1 (5 bases). CDR1 and CDR2 (germline): SGHTA, FQGNSA. V lost 8 bases to trimming and J lost 6 bases, with 20 bases between them. The CDR3 contains 14 residues.

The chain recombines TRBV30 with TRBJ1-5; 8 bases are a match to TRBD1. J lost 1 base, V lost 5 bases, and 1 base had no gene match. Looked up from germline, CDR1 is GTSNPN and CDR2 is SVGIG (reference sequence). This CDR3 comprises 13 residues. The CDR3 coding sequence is TGTGCCTGGGGACAGGGCAGCAATCAGCCCCAGCATTTT. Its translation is CAWGQGSNQPQHF.

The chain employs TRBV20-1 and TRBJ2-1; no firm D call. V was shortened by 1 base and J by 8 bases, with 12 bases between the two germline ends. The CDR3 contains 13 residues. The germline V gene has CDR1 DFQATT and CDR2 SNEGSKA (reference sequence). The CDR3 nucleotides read TGCAGTGCTAGAGCCAGCCCTTGGTATGAGCAGTTCTTC. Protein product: CSARASPWYEQFF.

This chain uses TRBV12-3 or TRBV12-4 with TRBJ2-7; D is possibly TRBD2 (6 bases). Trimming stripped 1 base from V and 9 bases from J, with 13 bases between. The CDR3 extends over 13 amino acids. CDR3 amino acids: CASSLGTGSRQYF. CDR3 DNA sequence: TGTGCCAGCAGTTTAGGGACCGGGAGTAGGCAGTACTTC.

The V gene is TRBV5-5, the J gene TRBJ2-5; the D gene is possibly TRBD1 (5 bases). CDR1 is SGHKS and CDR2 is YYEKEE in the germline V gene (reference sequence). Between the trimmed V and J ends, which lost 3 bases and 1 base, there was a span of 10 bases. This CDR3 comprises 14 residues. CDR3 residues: CASSSQGSQETQYF. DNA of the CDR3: TGTGCCAGCAGCTCCCAGGGTTCCCAAGAGACCCAGTACTTC.

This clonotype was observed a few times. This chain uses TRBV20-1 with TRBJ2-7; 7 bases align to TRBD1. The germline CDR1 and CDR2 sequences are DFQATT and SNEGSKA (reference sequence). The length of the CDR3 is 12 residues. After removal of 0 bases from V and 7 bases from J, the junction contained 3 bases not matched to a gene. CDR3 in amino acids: CSARETGREQYF. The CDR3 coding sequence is TGCAGTGCTAGAGAGACAGGGCGGGAGCAGTACTTC.

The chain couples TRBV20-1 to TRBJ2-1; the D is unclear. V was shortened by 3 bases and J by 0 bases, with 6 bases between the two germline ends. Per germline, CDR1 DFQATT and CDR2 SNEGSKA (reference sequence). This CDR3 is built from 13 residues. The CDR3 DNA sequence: TGCAGTGCTAGGGACGGCTCCTACAATGAGCAGTTCTTC. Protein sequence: CSARDGSYNEQFF.

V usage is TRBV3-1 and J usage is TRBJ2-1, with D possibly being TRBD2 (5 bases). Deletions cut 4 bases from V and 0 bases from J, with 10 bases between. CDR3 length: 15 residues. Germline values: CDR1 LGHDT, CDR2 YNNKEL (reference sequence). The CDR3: CASSPGKSSYNEQFF. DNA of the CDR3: TGTGCCAGCAGCCCCGGGAAGAGCTCCTACAATGAGCAGTTCTTC.

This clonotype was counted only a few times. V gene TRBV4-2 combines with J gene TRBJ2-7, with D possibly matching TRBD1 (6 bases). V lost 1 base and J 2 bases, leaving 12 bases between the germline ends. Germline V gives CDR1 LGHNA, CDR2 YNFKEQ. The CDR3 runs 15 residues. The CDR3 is CASSQGDRTPYEQYF. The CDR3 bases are TGTGCCAGCAGCCAAGGCGACAGGACCCCCTACGAGCAGTACTTC.

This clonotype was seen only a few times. CDR3 sequence (DNA): TGTGCCAGCAGACTAGTTACGCACTACAATGAGCAGTTCTTC. This translates into CASRLVTHYNEQFF. The rearrangement uses TRBV21-1 and TRBJ2-1; the listed D gene, TRBD2, was not tested against the DNA. TRBV21-1 is reported as a pseudogene. This CDR3 has 14 residues.

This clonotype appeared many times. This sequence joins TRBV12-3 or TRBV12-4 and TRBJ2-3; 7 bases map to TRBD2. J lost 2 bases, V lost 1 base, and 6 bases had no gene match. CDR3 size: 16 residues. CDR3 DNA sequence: TGTGCCAGCAGTTTAGAGTATAGCGGGTCCACAGATACGCAGTATTTT. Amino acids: CASSLEYSGSTDTQYF.

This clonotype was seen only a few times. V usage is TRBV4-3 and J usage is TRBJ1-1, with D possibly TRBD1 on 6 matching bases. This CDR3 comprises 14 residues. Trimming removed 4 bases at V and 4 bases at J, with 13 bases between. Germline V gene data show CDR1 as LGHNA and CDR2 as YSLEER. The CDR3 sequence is CASSPQGTSTEAFF. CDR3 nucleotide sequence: TGCGCCAGCAGCCCCCAAGGGACAAGCACTGAAGCTTTCTTT.

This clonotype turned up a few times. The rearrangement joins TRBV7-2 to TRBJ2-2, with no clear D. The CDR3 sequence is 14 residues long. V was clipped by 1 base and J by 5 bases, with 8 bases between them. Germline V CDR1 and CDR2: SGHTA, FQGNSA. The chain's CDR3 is CASSLVRGTGELFF. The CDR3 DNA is TGTGCCAGCAGCTTAGTTCGAGGAACCGGGGAGCTGTTTTTT.

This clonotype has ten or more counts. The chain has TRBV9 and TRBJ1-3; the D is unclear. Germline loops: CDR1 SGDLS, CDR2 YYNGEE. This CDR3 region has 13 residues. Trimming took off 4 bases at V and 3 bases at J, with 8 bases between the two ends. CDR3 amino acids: CASSQSHGNTIYF. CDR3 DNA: TGTGCCAGCAGCCAATCGCATGGAAACACCATATATTTT.